This T cell receptor beta chain is from a study of blood T cell repertoires in COVID-19. About the research overall: Samples came from the United States, Italy and Spain, spanning acute and convalescent COVID-19.

The table came from immunoSEQ multiplex PCR; TCRdb's copy has only in-frame clones and leaves some out. Of about 110,000 clones listed, 72% were seen once; the top ten hold 7.6%. This CDR3 is 15 amino acids long. Germline V lookup: CDR1 MNHNY, CDR2 SVGAGI (reference sequence). V was trimmed by 2 bases and J by 0 bases, leaving 11 bases between them. There are a few counts of this clone. The J gene is TRBJ2-7, the V gene TRBV6-6; tentatively, D is TRBD1 (5 bases). The sample consisted of peripheral blood. The sequence was collected from a woman aged 55-70 years with acute or convalescent COVID-19. The CDR3 DNA follows: TGTGCCAGCAGTTACCCCCAGGGCAACTCCTACGAGCAGTACTTC. Translating gives CASSYPQGNSYEQYF.